This T cell receptor beta chain was recorded in a study of blood T cell repertoires in COVID-19. Here immunoSEQ multiplex PCR was the method, and the copy in TCRdb shows in-frame clones only, minus some. The profile shows about 360,000 clones, around 87% of them singletons. The germline gives CDR1 MGHDK, CDR2 SYGVNS. The ends were cut back, 6 bases at V and 5 bases at J, with 7 bases in the middle. The CDR3 is made up of 11 amino acids. The chain carries TRBV25-1 and TRBJ1-2, with no clear D. Input material: PBMCs or T cells enriched from blood (not recorded which). The TCR was taken from a man aged 40-49 years in a cohort exposed to, infected with or recovered from COVID-19 (not recorded which). In DNA form, the CDR3 reads TGTGCCAGCAGCCTAGCTTATGGCTACACCTTC. Protein: CASSLAYGYTF.